The next 6 T cell receptor beta chains were all read from a single sample in a study of cytomegalovirus exposure and HLA in healthy donors. Use of 60 Vbeta and 13 Jbeta primers characterized the PCR. The data were produced by immunoSEQ multiplex PCR, yet TCRdb's version contains in-frame clones alone and is incomplete. The sample lists about 140,000 clones, 61% seen once, with around 2% in the top ten. The specimen was PBMCs. The receptors originated from a male donor in good health and CMV-seronegative.

The chain joins TRBV20-1 to TRBJ1-2, with D possibly TRBD1 on 6 matching bases. In germline, CDR1 is DFQATT, CDR2 SNEGSKA (reference sequence). The CDR3 sequence is 11 residues long. The V end was cut by 6 bases, the J end by 13 bases, with 18 bases between. CDR3 bases: TGCAGTGCGGGGGCCGGGACCCTTTCCACCTTC. Translating gives CSAGAGTLSTF.

In regard to this clone: A read error may account for a junction end that differs from germline. This chain connects TRBV7-2 to TRBJ2-3, with no clear D. This CDR3 has 17 amino acids. Germline V gives CDR1 SGHTA, CDR2 FQGNSA. The CDR3, as DNA: TGTGCCAGCAACCTCTCCCCTCGACTCACGACCCCCCTGTCCCCCCATTTT. Translating it yields CASNLSPRLTTPLSPHF.

This clone was counted a few times. The rearrangement joins TRBV9 to TRBJ1-6; D ambiguous. With 4 bases removed from V and 9 bases from J, the gap between germline ends came to 14 bases. Germline CDR1 reads SGDLS; CDR2 reads YYNGEE. The CDR3 has 14 residues. The CDR3 here is CASSPNTESSPLHF. DNA for the CDR3: TGTGCCAGCAGCCCCAATACAGAGAGTTCACCCCTCCACTTT.

The CDR3: CASSPHPGFQPQHF. CDR3 DNA sequence: TGTGCCAGCAGTCCTCATCCGGGTTTTCAGCCCCAGCATTTT. The chain recombines TRBV6-5 with TRBJ1-5; no clear D gene. Trimming shortened V by 5 bases and J by 6 bases, and 14 bases separated the two germline ends. This CDR3 has 14 amino acids. Germline V gene sequence: CDR1 MNHEY, CDR2 SVGAGI.

This clone was detected a few times. The chain links TRBV30 to TRBJ1-5; 8 bases are a match to TRBD1. This CDR3 comprises 16 residues. CDR1 and CDR2 from the germline V gene are GTSNPN and SVGIG (reference sequence). With 1 base clipped from V and 6 bases from J, the junction kept 11 bases outside the gene matches. As DNA, the CDR3 is TGTGCCTGGAGTGCCGTTTTTTCAGGGGGCGGTCAGCCCCAGCATTTT. It encodes CAWSAVFSGGGQPQHF.

This chain connects TRBV30 to TRBJ2-7; 8 nucleotides line up with TRBD1. In germline, CDR1 is GTSNPN, CDR2 SVGIG (reference sequence). The CDR3 is 13 amino acids. V was clipped by 6 bases and J by 2 bases; unmatched bases: 6. DNA for the CDR3: TGTGCCTGTGGGGACAGGCCGCCCTACGAGCAGTACTTC. Encoded protein: CACGDRPPYEQYF.